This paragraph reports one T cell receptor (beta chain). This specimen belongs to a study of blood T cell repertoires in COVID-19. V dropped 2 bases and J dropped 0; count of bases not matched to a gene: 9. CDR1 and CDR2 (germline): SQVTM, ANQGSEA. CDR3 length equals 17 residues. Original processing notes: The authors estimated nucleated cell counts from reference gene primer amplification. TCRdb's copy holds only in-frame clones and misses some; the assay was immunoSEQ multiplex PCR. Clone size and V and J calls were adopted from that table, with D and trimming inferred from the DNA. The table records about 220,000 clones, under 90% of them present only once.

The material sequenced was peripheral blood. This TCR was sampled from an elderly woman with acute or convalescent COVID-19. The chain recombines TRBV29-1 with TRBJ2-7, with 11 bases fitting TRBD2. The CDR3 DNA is TGCAGCGTTGAAAGGGCTAGCGGGGGGCGCCTCTCCTACGAGCAGTACTTC. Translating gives CSVERASGGRLSYEQYF.